This TCR beta chain was retrieved from a study of cytomegalovirus exposure and HLA in healthy donors. PCR primers comprised 60 Vbeta and 13 Jbeta primers. Profiling relied on immunoSEQ multiplex PCR, and the TCRdb table lists in-frame clones only, not all of them. Its table records roughly 120,000 clones. V shed 1 base and J shed 10 bases, with 17 bases lying between them. Germline CDR1 is SGHTA and CDR2 is FQGNSA. This CDR3 contains 15 residues. These donors, healthy bone marrow donors, were studied. The clonotype comes from a man younger than 45 in good health and CMV-seronegative. The chain couples TRBV7-2 to TRBJ2-1, with TRBD2 as a possible D gene (5 bases). The sequencing input was PBMCs. The CDR3 is CASSLDGGLAGEQFF. The CDR3 bases are TGTGCCAGCAGCTTAGATGGAGGACTGGCAGGCGAGCAGTTCTTC.